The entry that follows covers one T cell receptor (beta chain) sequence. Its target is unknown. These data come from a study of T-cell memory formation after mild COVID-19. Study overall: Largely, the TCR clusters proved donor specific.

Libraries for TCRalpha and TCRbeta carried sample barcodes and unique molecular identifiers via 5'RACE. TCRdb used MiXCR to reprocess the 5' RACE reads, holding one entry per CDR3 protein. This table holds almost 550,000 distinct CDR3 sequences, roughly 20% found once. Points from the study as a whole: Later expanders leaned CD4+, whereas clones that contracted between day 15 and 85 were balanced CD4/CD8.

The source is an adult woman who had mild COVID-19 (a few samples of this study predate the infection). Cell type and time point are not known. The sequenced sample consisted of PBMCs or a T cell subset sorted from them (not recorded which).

The CDR3 DNA reads as TGTGCCAGCAGCACGGGGACAGGGGGTGATCAGCCCCAGCATTTT. Translation gives CASSTGTGGDQPQHF. The V and J genes are TRBV27 and TRBJ1-5; 11 nucleotides line up with TRBD1. This CDR3 has 15 amino acids. Germline CDR1 MNHEY, CDR2 SMNVEV (reference sequence). V lost 6 bases, J lost 5 bases, and 6 bases stayed unmatched.